The T cell receptor (beta chain) described here comes from a study of blood T cell repertoires in COVID-19 (dated by TCRdb to 2018 to 2021). Looking at the study overall: Samples covering the acute and convalescent phases of COVID-19 were provided by collaborators in the United States, Italy and Spain. The prospective study material was composed of cDNA or gDNA derived from T cells, B-cell-depleted T cells, or PBMCs. Deeply sampled blood TCRbeta repertoires from subjects exposed to, actively infected with, or recovered from COVID-19 were included in the dataset. The repertoires were made available in a free public database intended to serve as a resource for research on the immune response to SARS-CoV-2. Samples were obtained from the ongoing ImmuneRACE study (first 160 participants) and from over 1,000 subjects provided by 6 global collaborators. A de-identified subject ID, COVID-19 status, age in years and sex were almost always included in the sample metadata. Where available, HLA class I and class II types were obtained from metadata supplied by the sample provider rather than from assay-based typing. Paper-wide results and their limitations: The amount of clinical and demographic metadata varied by source and participant and was provided uncurated.

Enrolling through a virtual design, the prospective study's participants ranged in age from about 18 to 100 years and lived across about two dozen United States geographic areas. In the prospective study, participants were assigned to cohorts based on the clinical history participants reported in a screening survey and a study questionnaire. For ImmuneRACE Cohort 3, a participant was defined as recovered based on two consecutive negative NP/OP PCR tests, clearance by a healthcare professional, or resolution of symptoms. Each participant in the prospective study had whole blood, serum and a nasopharyngeal or oropharyngeal swab collected by mobile phlebotomists. Over an approximately 2-month period, participants in the prospective study had the option of providing additional blood draws and questionnaires. Prospective study blood samples were shipped either frozen or at room temperature before DNA extraction.

Remarks on this clone: What antigen it recognizes has not been identified. Base qualities are not provided; no much larger clone lies one nucleotide away.

TCRbeta CDR3 regions were amplified from genomic DNA by means of the immunoSEQ Assay, a bias-controlled multiplex PCR. Under the source paper's analysis protocol: Within the assay, amplification of reference gene primers was used to estimate how many nucleated cells each sample contained. Sequence reads were collapsed and filtered to measure the absolute abundance of every unique TCRbeta CDR3 rearrangement. Productive Simpson clonality was computed per sample as the square root of Simpson's diversity index over productive rearrangements. TCRdb carries this immuneACCESS record with in-frame sequences only. Its versions omit some clonotypes, under half of them owing to an unresolved V gene in the studies checked, with the rest unexplained. V, J and clone size reflect that table, while D and trimming were determined from the DNA. This sample gives hundreds of thousands of clones in total; about 86% of them show up just once. The ten top clones hold about 10% of the sample.

For this chain, trimming is 5 bases at the V end and 5 bases at the J end, and the number of junction bases without a gene match is 8. The CDR3 covers 17 residues, taking in both the cysteine and the phenylalanine. Left in the record is the CDR3 DNA by itself, 51 bases read in frame from the first base. For CDR1 and CDR2, the germline V gene (reference sequence) lists SEHNR and FQNEAQ. The sequence joins TRBV7-9 to TRBJ2-5; 16 middle bases align to TRBD2. The source of this sequence is a woman aged 45 to 65 who had recovered from COVID-19. Sequencing input: PBMCs or T cells enriched from blood (not recorded which). CDR3 sequence: CASSPGTSGGARETQYF. The bases are TGTGCCAGCAGCCCCGGGACTAGCGGGGGGGCCAGGGAGACCCAGTACTTC.